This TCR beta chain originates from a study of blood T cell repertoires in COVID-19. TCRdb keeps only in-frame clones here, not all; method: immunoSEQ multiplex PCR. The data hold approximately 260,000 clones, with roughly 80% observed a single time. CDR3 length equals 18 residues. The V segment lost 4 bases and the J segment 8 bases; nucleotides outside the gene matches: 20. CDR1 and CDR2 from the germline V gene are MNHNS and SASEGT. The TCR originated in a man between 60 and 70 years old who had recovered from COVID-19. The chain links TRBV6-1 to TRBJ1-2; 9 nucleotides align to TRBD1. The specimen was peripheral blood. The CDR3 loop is CASSGPVRDRAISGGYTF. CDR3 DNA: TGTGCCAGCAGTGGCCCCGTCCGGGACAGGGCCATTAGCGGGGGCTACACCTTC.